Listed below are T cell receptor beta chains from one sample, sequenced in a study of blood T cells in healthy people across ages. Each CDR3 protein is one row after TCRdb ran MiXCR on the 5' RACE reads. In the table there are nearly 800,000 distinct CDR3 sequences, approximately 60% of which are singletons. Sequencing input: blood. Receptor source: a man aged 40-55 years in good health. Each CDR3 is given with its conserved first and last residue. D genes are given only for firm matches. Not all rows give a size; the values are once, few, many and, for expanded clones, a class.

clone size: -; V gene: TRBV4-1; D gene: TRBD1; J gene: TRBJ1-2; CDR3 DNA: TGCGCCAGCAGCCACCCGGGGACAGGGGGCGACTATGGCTACACCTTC; CDR3 protein: CASSHPGTGGDYGYTF
clone size: few; V gene: TRBV12-3/TRBV12-4; D gene: TRBD2; J gene: TRBJ2-3; CDR3 DNA: TGTGCCAGCAGTTCCAGGACTAGCGGAATTGAGACGCAGTATTTT; CDR3 protein: CASSSRTSGIETQYF
clone size: few; V gene: TRBV20-1; D gene: -; J gene: TRBJ1-2; CDR3 DNA: TGCAGTGGGGACACCGCTAACTATGGCTACACCTTC; CDR3 protein: CSGDTANYGYTF
clone size: few; V gene: TRBV2; D gene: -; J gene: TRBJ2-3; CDR3 DNA: TGTGCCAGCAGTGAATTGGTCGGCACAGATACGCAGTATTTT; CDR3 protein: CASSELVGTDTQYF
clone size: once; V gene: TRBV3-1; D gene: TRBD2; J gene: TRBJ2-5; CDR3 DNA: TGTGCCAGCAGCCACGGGACTAGCGGGAAGGGTGAGACCCAGTACTTC; CDR3 protein: CASSHGTSGKGETQYF
clone size: -; V gene: TRBV11-2; D gene: TRBD2; J gene: TRBJ2-7; CDR3 DNA: TGTGCCAGCGCGGAAACTAGCGGGAGGGCCCGCAATGAGCAGTACTTC; CDR3 protein: CASAETSGRARNEQYF
clone size: -; V gene: TRBV11-2; D gene: -; J gene: TRBJ2-5; CDR3 DNA: TGTGCCAGCAGCTTACGGCAGGGATTGCCGGAGACCCAGTACTTC; CDR3 protein: CASSLRQGLPETQYF
clone size: -; V gene: TRBV10-3; D gene: -; J gene: TRBJ1-5; CDR3 DNA: TGTGCCATCAGTGAAGGGGTTAATAGCAATCAGCCCCAGCATTTT; CDR3 protein: CAISEGVNSNQPQHF
clone size: -; V gene: TRBV28; D gene: -; J gene: TRBJ2-3; CDR3 DNA: TGTGCCAGCAGTTTAACTGGACTTCCCTCTGGCAGAGATACGCAGTATTTT; CDR3 protein: CASSLTGLPSGRDTQYF
clone size: -; V gene: TRBV29-1; D gene: -; J gene: TRBJ2-3; CDR3 DNA: TGCAGCGTACGAACCCTAGCTGTCGGCACAGATACGCAGTATTTT; CDR3 protein: CSVRTLAVGTDTQYF